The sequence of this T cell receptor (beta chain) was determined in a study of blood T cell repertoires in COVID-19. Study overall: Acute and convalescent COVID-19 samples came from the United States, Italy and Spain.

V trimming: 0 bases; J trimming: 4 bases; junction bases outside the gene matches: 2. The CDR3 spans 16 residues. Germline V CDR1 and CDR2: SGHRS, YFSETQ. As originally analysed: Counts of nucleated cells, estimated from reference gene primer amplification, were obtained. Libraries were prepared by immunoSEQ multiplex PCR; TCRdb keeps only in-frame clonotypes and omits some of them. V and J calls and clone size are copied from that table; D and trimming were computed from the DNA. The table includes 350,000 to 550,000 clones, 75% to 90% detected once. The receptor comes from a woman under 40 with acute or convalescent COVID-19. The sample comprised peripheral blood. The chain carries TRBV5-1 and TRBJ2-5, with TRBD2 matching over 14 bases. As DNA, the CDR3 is TGCGCCAGCAGCTTGGGTGGGACTAGCGGGGGAGAGACCCAGTACTTC. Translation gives CASSLGGTSGGETQYF.